These 29 T cell receptor beta chains came from one sample sequenced in a study of technical replicates of blood from a handful of donors. Sequencing used immunoSEQ multiplex PCR; TCRdb keeps in-frame clones, though not all of them. The table shows over 60,000 clones, with 93% occurring only once. What was sequenced was T cells isolated from PBMCs. The origin of the receptors is a human donor in good health.

The chain combines TRBV16 with TRBJ1-4; TRBD1 matches 7 bases. After removal of 5 bases from V and 0 bases from J, the junction contained 0 bases not matched to a gene. Germline V CDR1 and CDR2: KGHSY, FQNENV. The CDR3 extends over 14 amino acids. Written as DNA, the CDR3 is TGTGCCAGCAGCGGGACAGCAACTAATGAAAAACTGTTTTTT. The encoded protein is CASSGTATNEKLFF. Using reference TRBV16 and TRBJ1-4 for the parts outside the CDR3, the full variable domain is GEEVAQTPKHLVRGEGQKAKLYCAPIKGHSYVFWYQQVLKNEFKFLISFQNENVFDETGMPKERFSAKCLPNSPCSLEIQATKLEDSAVYFCASSGTATNEKLFFGSGTQLSVL.

The chain carries TRBV7-9 and TRBJ2-7; D gene ambiguous. Per germline, CDR1 SEHNR and CDR2 FQNEAQ (reference sequence). The V end was cut by 5 bases, the J end by 5 bases, with 7 bases between. The CDR3 length is 11 residues. CDR3 protein: CASSLSDEQYF. The DNA of the CDR3 is TGTGCCAGCAGCCTATCGGACGAGCAGTACTTC.

The rearrangement joins TRBV27 to TRBJ1-1; 7 bases are a match to TRBD1. Germline-derived CDR1 and CDR2 are MNHEY and SMNVEV (reference sequence). The CDR3 sequence is 15 residues long. With 3 bases clipped from V and 3 bases from J, the junction kept 7 bases outside the gene matches. This CDR3 reads CASSLYQGVYTEAFF. CDR3 DNA: TGTGCCAGCAGTTTGTATCAGGGGGTGTACACTGAAGCTTTCTTT.

The V gene is TRBV30, the J gene TRBJ1-3; D possibly corresponds to TRBD1 (6 bases). The germline gives CDR1 GTSNPN, CDR2 SVGIG (reference sequence). V was cut by 5 bases and J by 0 bases, with 11 bases left in between. This CDR3 region has 14 residues. Written as DNA, the CDR3 is TGTGCCTGGGGGAGGGGGGGCTCTGGAAACACCATATATTTT. Protein sequence: CAWGRGGSGNTIYF.

The V gene is TRBV10-3, the J gene TRBJ1-1; unclear D gene. Trimming left V 5 bases short and J 0 bases short, with 10 bases between. CDR3 size: 14 residues. CDR1 and CDR2 (germline): ENHRY, SYGVKD. In DNA form, the CDR3 reads TGTGCCATCAGTTCAAATTCCATGAACACTGAAGCTTTCTTT. Its protein is CAISSNSMNTEAFF.

Note on this clone: Mismatch with germline at one junction end may stem from a read error. This chain joins TRBV5-6 and TRBJ2-1; a weak D match, TRBD1 (5 bases). This CDR3 is built from 13 residues. Looked up from germline, CDR1 is SGHDT and CDR2 is YYEEEE. The CDR3 DNA is TGTGCCAGCAGATTGGGGCAGAACAATGAGCAGTTCTTC. Translation gives CASRLGQNNEQFF.

V gene TRBV23-1 combines with J gene TRBJ2-7; a possible D gene is TRBD2 (7 bases). TRBV23-1 belongs to the ORF category, with a function that is uncertain. V dropped 6 bases and J dropped 5 bases, with 26 bases sitting between them. The CDR3 contains 17 residues. The CDR3: CASRQDPRGAQVDEQYF. The CDR3 DNA reads TGCGCCAGCAGGCAAGACCCCCGGGGGGCGCAGGTTGACGAGCAGTACTTC.

This chain connects TRBV11-2 to TRBJ2-1; TRBD2 is a possible D gene (5 bases). CDR1 SGHAT and CDR2 FQNNGV come from the germline V gene. V was trimmed by 6 bases and J by 2 bases, leaving 17 bases between them. CDR3 length: 16 residues. This chain's CDR3 is CASSLEGQKTYNEQFF. The CDR3 nucleotides read TGTGCCAGCAGTCTAGAGGGCCAGAAGACCTACAATGAGCAGTTCTTC. Full variable domain (rest looked up from reference TRBV11-2 and TRBJ2-1): EAGVAQSPRYKIIEKRQSVAFWCNPISGHATLYWYQQILGQGPKLLIQFQNNGVVDDSQLPKDRFSAERLKGVDSTLKIQPAKLEDSAVYLCASSLEGQKTYNEQFFGPGTRLTVL.

V usage is TRBV18 and J usage is TRBJ1-4; D unclear. V shed 2 bases and J shed 5 bases, with 21 bases lying between them. Germline V lookup: CDR1 KGHSH, CDR2 LQKENI. The CDR3 is 18 amino acids. CDR3 residues: CASSPGLTLVSSNEKLFF. CDR3 nucleotide sequence: TGTGCCAGCTCACCAGGGTTGACTCTTGTCTCCTCAAATGAAAAACTGTTTTTT.

The chain couples TRBV7-9 to TRBJ1-6, with D perhaps matching TRBD1 (6 bases). The ends were cut back, 0 bases at V and 8 bases at J, with 14 bases in the middle. Germline lookup yields CDR1 SEHNR and CDR2 FQNEAQ (reference sequence). The CDR3 covers 16 residues. The CDR3 DNA is TGTGCCAGCAGCTTAGCTGCAGGGGAGAAGGATTCACCCCTCCACTTT. It is translated as CASSLAAGEKDSPLHF.

The J gene is TRBJ2-5, the V gene TRBV7-8, with 7 nucleotides matching TRBD1. After removal of 5 bases from V and 4 bases from J, the junction contained 10 bases not matched to a gene. The CDR3 totals 15 residues. CDR1 is SGHVS and CDR2 is FQNEAQ in the germline V gene. DNA of the CDR3: TGTGCCAGCAGCACTAGGGGGCAGGGCGGAGAGACCCAGTACTTC. This codes for CASSTRGQGGETQYF.

The chain links TRBV7-9 to TRBJ1-6; unclear D gene. Deletions cut 2 bases from V and 11 bases from J, with 7 bases between. The CDR3 is 12 residues long. CDR1 and CDR2 (germline): SEHNR, FQNEAQ (reference sequence). CDR3 amino acids: CASSLQRAPLHF. CDR3 in DNA: TGTGCCAGCAGCTTACAGCGAGCACCCCTCCACTTT. The entire variable domain, with the rest obtained from reference TRBV7-9 and TRBJ1-6, is as follows: DTGVSQNPRHKITKRGQNVTFRCDPISEHNRLYWYRQTLGQGPEFLTYFQNEAQLEKSRLLSDRFSAERPKGSFSTLEIQRTEQGDSAMYLCASSLQRAPLHFGNGTRLTVT.

A word on this clone: This same CDR3 is encoded by further DNA sequences in the sample. The chain links TRBV5-6 to TRBJ1-2; a possible D gene is TRBD1 (6 bases). Germline V CDR1 and CDR2: SGHDT, YYEEEE. The CDR3 covers 13 residues. V lost 2 bases, J lost 4 bases, and 9 bases lay in between. CDR3 region: CASSFRGSYGYTF. CDR3 DNA sequence: TGTGCCAGCAGCTTCAGGGGTTCCTATGGCTACACCTTC.

The chain uses TRBV7-6 and TRBJ1-1; no clear D gene. The CDR3 length is 14 residues. Per germline, CDR1 SGHVS and CDR2 FNYEAQ. V shed 3 bases and J shed 4 bases, with 12 bases lying between them. The CDR3 loop is CASSFIEGSTEAFF. For the CDR3, the DNA is TGTGCCAGCAGCTTCATCGAAGGGAGCACTGAAGCTTTCTTT.

This chain links TRBV5-1 with TRBJ2-5; 11 nucleotides match TRBD2. Trimming removed 2 bases from V and 1 base from J; junction bases left unmatched: 1. Germline V CDR1 and CDR2: SGHRS, YFSETQ. This CDR3 region has 15 residues. CDR3 in DNA: TGCGCCAGCAGCTTCCTAGCGGGGGGCCAAGAGACCCAGTACTTC. Protein product: CASSFLAGGQETQYF.

The V and J genes are TRBV6-1 and TRBJ2-7; TRBD1 aligns across 7 bases. Germline loops: CDR1 MNHNS, CDR2 SASEGT. Trimming at V came to 6 bases and at J to 4 bases, leaving 9 bases not matched to a gene. This CDR3 has 14 residues. The CDR3 sequence is CASSRTGSRYEQYF. Written as DNA, the CDR3 is TGTGCCAGCAGCAGGACAGGTAGTAGGTACGAGCAGTACTTC.

This clone was recorded a few times. The chain combines TRBV2 with TRBJ2-4, with D unclear. This CDR3 comprises 12 residues. Germline-derived CDR1 and CDR2 are SNHLY and FYNNEI. V was shortened by 2 bases and J by 9 bases, with 8 bases between the two germline ends. The CDR3 nucleotides read TGTGCCAGCAGTGAACACGAGGCCATTCAGTACTTC. Protein product: CASSEHEAIQYF.

The chain joins TRBV23-1 to TRBJ2-2; the match to TRBD2 covers 11 bases. TRBV23-1 is an ORF; its function is uncertain. Unmatched junction bases numbered 3, after V lost 0 bases and J lost 6 bases. This CDR3 has 16 amino acids. The CDR3 nucleotides read TGCGCCAGCAGTCAATCGCTAGCGGGGGGCTCCGGGGAGCTGTTTTTT. Amino acid sequence: CASSQSLAGGSGELFF.

Only one count was recorded for this clone. The chain uses TRBV4-1 and TRBJ2-7; 7 bases map to TRBD2. Germline CDR1 MGHRA, CDR2 YSYEKL. CDR3 length: 14 amino acids. Trimming removed 4 bases from V and 3 bases from J; junction bases left unmatched: 6. The CDR3 is CASSPSGGDYEQYF. The CDR3 region has the DNA TGCGCCAGCAGCCCTTCGGGGGGAGACTACGAGCAGTACTTC.

The J gene is TRBJ1-6, the V gene TRBV21-1; the DNA was not used to check the table's D call, TRBD1. TRBV21-1 is an annotated pseudogene. This CDR3 region has 16 residues. The CDR3 loop is CASEGQGAFYNSPLHF. CDR3 sequence (DNA): TGTGCCAGCGAAGGACAGGGGGCATTCTATAATTCACCCCTCCACTTT.

The chain carries TRBV9 and TRBJ2-3; perhaps TRBD2 as D (5 bases). V was trimmed by 0 bases and J by 3 bases, leaving 11 bases between them. The germline gives CDR1 SGDLS, CDR2 YYNGEE. The CDR3 consists of 15 residues. CDR3 coding DNA: TGTGCCAGCAGCGTAGCTGTGGGAGATACAGATACGCAGTATTTT. Its protein product is CASSVAVGDTDTQYF.

The chain recombines TRBV19 with TRBJ1-4; 8 bases fit TRBD1. Germline V gene sequence: CDR1 LNHDA, CDR2 SQIVND (reference sequence). This CDR3 contains 13 residues. The ends lost 7 bases at V and 8 bases at J; junction bases unmatched: 6. CDR3 DNA: TGTGCCAGTAATCCGACAGGGGTCGAAAAACTGTTTTTT. Translation: CASNPTGVEKLFF.

This clone was found a few times. The rearrangement links TRBV5-1 to TRBJ2-7; D unclear. V lost 2 bases, J lost 0 bases, and 12 bases lay in between. The CDR3 runs 15 residues. The germline V gene has CDR1 SGHRS and CDR2 YFSETQ. CDR3 nucleotide sequence: TGCGCCAGCAGCTTCCCGGCAGGCAACTCCTACGAGCAGTACTTC. Translating it yields CASSFPAGNSYEQYF. Looking up the rest from reference TRBV5-1 and TRBJ2-7 gives the full variable domain: KAGVTQTPRYLIKTRGQQVTLSCSPISGHRSVSWYQQTPGQGLQFLFEYFSETQRNKGNFPGRFSGRQFSNSRSEMNVSTLELGDSALYLCASSFPAGNSYEQYFGPGTRLTVT.

This chain uses TRBV5-1 with TRBJ2-7; D is possibly TRBD1 (6 bases). CDR3 length: 15 residues. Germline lookup yields CDR1 SGHRS and CDR2 YFSETQ. V dropped 4 bases and J dropped 0 bases, with 14 bases sitting between them. DNA of the CDR3: TGCGCCAGCAGCACCGGACAGTTAGGCTCCTACGAGCAGTACTTC. Residues: CASSTGQLGSYEQYF.

The genes are TRBV11-2 and TRBJ2-1, with a possible D match to TRBD2 (6 bases). Deletions cut 4 bases from V and 4 bases from J, with 20 bases between. Germline-derived CDR1 and CDR2 are SGHAT and FQNNGV. CDR3 size: 17 residues. CDR3 protein: CASSSAPTSSNYNEQFF. CDR3 sequence (DNA): TGTGCCAGCAGCTCGGCCCCCACTAGCTCCAATTACAATGAGCAGTTCTTC.

V is TRBV28 and J is TRBJ2-3; D uncertain. The CDR3 is 13 amino acids. Trimming removed 6 bases from V and 2 bases from J, with 9 bases in between. Germline V gene data show CDR1 as MDHEN and CDR2 as SYDVKM. As DNA, the CDR3 is TGTGCCAGCAGCGTACTACCCACAGATACGCAGTATTTT. It translates to CASSVLPTDTQYF.

Written as DNA, the CDR3 is TGTGCCAGCAGCTTAGTGGTTCAGGGGGCGTACGAGCAGTACTTC. Translation: CASSLVVQGAYEQYF. V usage is TRBV11-2 and J usage is TRBJ2-7, with 8 bases that match TRBD1. The CDR3 has 15 residues. V lost 1 base to trimming and J lost 4 bases; unmatched junction nucleotides: 6. Germline V gene data show CDR1 as SGHAT and CDR2 as FQNNGV.

This clone was counted once. The V gene is TRBV5-1, the J gene TRBJ2-7, with TRBD1 matching over 8 bases. V was pared by 2 bases and J by 6 bases, with 13 bases of the junction left unmatched. Germline values: CDR1 SGHRS, CDR2 YFSETQ. The CDR3 runs to 16 residues. CDR3 DNA: TGCGCCAGCAGCTTTTCGGTCACAGGGGGTTTTACCGAGCAGTACTTC. Amino acid sequence: CASSFSVTGGFTEQYF.

This clone was seen just once. The rearrangement uses TRBV5-4 and TRBJ2-7; 13 nucleotides match TRBD2. V lost 3 bases and J lost 9; bases outside the gene matches: 9. CDR1 and CDR2 (germline): SGHNT, YYREEE (reference sequence). This CDR3 has 15 residues. In DNA form, the CDR3 reads TGTGCCAGCAGCTCAGGACTAGCGGGAGAAGTCGTGCAGTACTTC. Its translation: CASSSGLAGEVVQYF. The whole variable domain, remainder taken from reference TRBV5-4 and TRBJ2-7, is ETGVTQSPTHLIKTRGQQVTLRCSSQSGHNTVSWYQQALGQGPQFIFQYYREEENGRGNFPPRFSGLQFPNYSSELNVNALELDDSALYLCASSSGLAGEVVQYFGPGTRLTVT.